One and the same sample provided the 14 T cell receptor beta chains below, sequenced in a study of T cell responses to AZD1222 COVID-19 vaccine. This table comes from immunoSEQ multiplex PCR, and its TCRdb copy is limited to in-frame clones, with some not included. The profile shows about 130,000 clones, approximately 91% of them singletons. Material: peripheral blood, obtained 28 days after the second AZD1222 dose. Receptors were obtained from an adult who received the AZD1222 COVID-19 vaccine.

This clone was recorded only once. The genes are TRBV20-1 and TRBJ1-6, with a weak D call TRBD1 (5 bases). This CDR3 region has 13 residues. V shed 3 bases and J shed 7 bases, with 10 bases lying between them. Per the germline V gene, CDR1 is DFQATT and CDR2 is SNEGSKA (reference sequence). The CDR3 nucleotides read TGCAGTGCTAGTGGACATACGAATTCACCCCTCCACTTT. Translation: CSASGHTNSPLHF.

This clone has a single count. J is TRBJ2-2 and V is TRBV11-2; the match to TRBD1 covers 10 bases. V was pared by 1 base and J by 6 bases, with 5 bases of the junction left unmatched. The germline gives CDR1 SGHAT, CDR2 FQNNGV. The CDR3 runs to 16 residues. The CDR3 is CASSLVGQGRAGELFF. The DNA for the CDR3 is TGTGCCAGCAGCTTAGTGGGACAGGGGCGGGCCGGGGAGCTGTTTTTT. The variable domain in full, completed from reference TRBV11-2 and TRBJ2-2, reads EAGVAQSPRYKIIEKRQSVAFWCNPISGHATLYWYQQILGQGPKLLIQFQNNGVVDDSQLPKDRFSAERLKGVDSTLKIQPAKLEDSAVYLCASSLVGQGRAGELFFGEGSRLTVL.

The V gene is TRBV7-3, the J gene TRBJ1-2; TRBD1 is a possible D gene (5 bases). This CDR3 spans 13 amino acids. Trimming pared 0 bases from V and 8 bases from J, leaving 10 bases between. Germline loops: CDR1 SGHTA, CDR2 FQGTGA. The CDR3 DNA follows: TGTGCCAGCAGCTTAACGTCAGGGTACGGCTACACCTTC. Translating gives CASSLTSGYGYTF.

The gene calls are TRBV5-4 and TRBJ1-4; a possible D gene is TRBD1 (6 bases). The CDR3 has 13 residues. Trimming left V 5 bases short and J 8 bases short, with 13 bases between. Germline V lookup: CDR1 SGHNT, CDR2 YYREEE (reference sequence). CDR3 nucleotides: TGTGCCAGCAGAGACGGGGGCGAAGAAAAACTGTTTTTT. It encodes CASRDGGEEKLFF.

CDR3 sequence: CASSYGDRNIQYF. The CDR3 bases are TGTGCCAGCAGTTACGGGGACAGAAACATTCAGTACTTC. The chain links TRBV6-5 to TRBJ2-4, with 7 bases that match TRBD1. The CDR3 covers 13 residues. CDR1 MNHEY and CDR2 SVGAGI come from the germline V gene. V lost 2 bases to trimming and J lost 6 bases; unmatched junction nucleotides: 1.

The V call is TRBV7-3, the J call TRBJ2-1; D is unresolved. Germline CDR1 reads SGHTA; CDR2 reads FQGTGA. The V end lost 2 bases, the J end lost 8 bases, and 10 bases lay between the germline ends. This CDR3 has 13 amino acids. DNA of the CDR3: TGTGCCAGCAGCTTAGTCGGAGCGTATGAGCAGTTCTTC. The encoded protein is CASSLVGAYEQFF.

The rearrangement uses TRBV30 and TRBJ2-2, with TRBD1 as a possible D gene (6 bases). Germline CDR1 GTSNPN, CDR2 SVGIG (reference sequence). The CDR3 has 16 residues. With 1 base removed from V and 4 bases from J, the gap between germline ends came to 16 bases. The DNA of the CDR3 is TGTGCCTGGAGTGCAAAACCGGGACAAGGCACCGGGGAGCTGTTTTTT. Translated, it gives CAWSAKPGQGTGELFF.

The chain uses TRBV19 and TRBJ1-5; no firm D call. In germline, CDR1 is LNHDA, CDR2 SQIVND (reference sequence). V dropped 1 base and J dropped 3 bases, with 10 bases sitting between them. There are 15 residues in the CDR3. This CDR3 is CASSIVTGINQPQHF. The CDR3 DNA reads TGTGCCAGTAGTATAGTAACCGGGATCAATCAGCCCCAGCATTTT. Using reference TRBV19 and TRBJ1-5 for the parts outside the CDR3, the full variable domain is DGGITQSPKYLFRKEGQNVTLSCEQNLNHDAMYWYRQDPGQGLRLIYYSQIVNDFQKGDIAEGYSVSREKKESFPLTVTSAQKNPTAFYLCASSIVTGINQPQHFGDGTRLSIL.

The rearrangement links TRBV5-1 to TRBJ2-6; D uncertain. This CDR3 contains 16 residues. Trimming shortened V by 0 bases and J by 4 bases, and 11 bases separated the two germline ends. Looked up from germline, CDR1 is SGHRS and CDR2 is YFSETQ. The CDR3 sequence: CASSLARVAGANVLTF. As DNA, the CDR3 is TGCGCCAGCAGCTTGGCCCGCGTAGCCGGGGCCAACGTCCTGACTTTC. Complete variable domain (other parts from reference TRBV5-1 and TRBJ2-6): KAGVTQTPRYLIKTRGQQVTLSCSPISGHRSVSWYQQTPGQGLQFLFEYFSETQRNKGNFPGRFSGRQFSNSRSEMNVSTLELGDSALYLCASSLARVAGANVLTFGAGSRLTVL.

The J gene is TRBJ2-2, the V gene TRBV3-1 (or the pseudogene TRBV3-2), with D unresolved. CDR3 length: 12 residues. Germline V CDR1 and CDR2: LGHDT, YNNKEL (reference sequence). Trimming removed 1 base from V and 7 bases from J, with 4 bases in between. CDR3 DNA sequence: TGTGCCAGCAGCCAAGGAGTCGGGGAGCTGTTTTTT. The encoded protein is CASSQGVGELFF.

The chain employs TRBV7-3 and TRBJ2-7; possible D gene TRBD2, 6 bases. Trimming cost V 2 bases and J 7 bases, with 12 bases left between them. Germline V gives CDR1 SGHTA, CDR2 FQGTGA. The CDR3 runs to 13 residues. CDR3 amino acids: CASSLGLAREQYF. The CDR3 DNA is TGTGCCAGCAGCTTAGGGCTAGCGAGGGAGCAGTACTTC.

The V call is TRBV19, the J call TRBJ1-5; D is unresolved. The germline CDR1 and CDR2 sequences are LNHDA and SQIVND (reference sequence). The CDR3 has 12 amino acids. The V end lost 4 bases, the J end lost 7 bases, and 8 bases lay between the germline ends. The CDR3 DNA is TGTGCCAGTAGTACCCCCGGGCAGCCCCAGCATTTT. Translation gives CASSTPGQPQHF.

The chain recombines TRBV30 with TRBJ1-1; tentatively, D is TRBD1 (6 bases). The CDR3 totals 13 residues. Germline lookup yields CDR1 GTSNPN and CDR2 SVGIG (reference sequence). Trimming pared 4 bases from V and 4 bases from J, leaving 13 bases between. CDR3 sequence reads: CAWNDRFSTEAFF. For the CDR3, the DNA is TGTGCCTGGAATGACAGGTTCAGCACTGAAGCTTTCTTT.

The chain carries TRBV9 and TRBJ2-6; D remains unclear. Trimming removed 0 bases at V and 2 bases at J, with 15 bases between. Germline V gene sequence: CDR1 SGDLS, CDR2 YYNGEE. The CDR3 is 18 residues long. The CDR3 spells CASSVEARVWTGANVLTF. The CDR3 DNA sequence: TGTGCCAGCAGCGTAGAAGCCCGCGTCTGGACTGGGGCCAACGTCCTGACTTTC.